The rows below give T cell receptor beta chains drawn from one sample of a study of CD8+ T cells in alopecia areata. TCRdb's copy holds only in-frame clones and misses some; the assay was immunoSEQ multiplex PCR. The sample includes 150,000 to 250,000 clones, more than 55% seen only once; the top ten take about 3%. Sample: CD4+ T cells sorted from blood, taken at week 4, from a patient treated with tofacitinib. These receptors all stem from a human donor with alopecia areata. CDR3s include the opening cysteine and the closing phenylalanine or tryptophan. The order of the fields is V gene, J gene, clone size, D gene, CDR3 protein, CDR3 DNA. D genes are given only for firm matches. A row's size may be missing; if present it is once, few, many or a size class.

TRBV30	TRBJ1-4	-	-	CAWNRAATNEKLFF	TGTGCCTGGAACCGAGCTGCAACTAATGAAAAACTGTTTTTT
TRBV7-2	TRBJ2-1	-	TRBD2	CASSQTSGDWNEQFF	TGTGCCAGCAGCCAAACTAGCGGGGATTGGAATGAGCAGTTCTTC
TRBV30	TRBJ2-7	-	TRBD1	CAWRWDSSYEQYF	TGTGCCTGGAGATGGGACAGCTCCTACGAGCAGTACTTC
TRBV23-1	TRBJ2-2	-	-	CASQLRGGGGTGELFF	TGCGCCAGTCAACTACGGGGCGGAGGTGGAACCGGGGAGCTGTTTTTT
TRBV15	TRBJ1-2	-	-	CATGGDVSYGYTF	TGTGCCACCGGTGGAGATGTGAGCTATGGCTACACCTTC
TRBV5-1	TRBJ2-5	-	-	CASSLEVSWGQQETQYF	TGCGCCAGCAGCTTGGAGGTTTCGTGGGGACAACAAGAGACCCAGTACTTC
TRBV6-6	TRBJ2-1	-	-	CASRGQINEQFF	TGTGCCAGCAGAGGACAGATCAATGAGCAGTTCTTC
TRBV5-5	TRBJ2-4	-	TRBD1	CASSLEGGAGKNIQYF	TGTGCCAGCAGCTTGGAAGGGGGCGCCGGCAAAAACATTCAGTACTTC
TRBV11-3	TRBJ2-3	-	-	CASSLGASTDTQYF	TGTGCCAGCAGCTTGGGGGCCAGCACAGATACGCAGTATTTT
TRBV6-1	TRBJ2-7	-	-	CASSGSTYEQYF	TGTGCCAGCAGTGGGTCGACCTACGAGCAGTACTTC
TRBV2	TRBJ2-4	-	-	CASSEGSRGLYGNIQYF	TGTGCCAGCAGTGAGGGGTCGAGGGGATTATATGGAAACATTCAGTACTTC
TRBV27	TRBJ1-2	-	-	CASSWGPGLQDGYTF	TGTGCCAGCAGTTGGGGGCCAGGCCTACAGGATGGCTACACCTTC
TRBV15	TRBJ2-3	-	-	CATSRAQDTQYF	TGTGCCACCAGCAGAGCTCAGGATACGCAGTATTTT
TRBV7-2	TRBJ1-5	-	TRBD1	CASSLQGDGHIGNQPQHF	TGTGCCAGCAGCTTACAGGGGGATGGTCATATCGGCAATCAGCCCCAGCATTTT
TRBV9	TRBJ2-7	few	TRBD1	CASSDDYGQGFDEQYF	TGTGCCAGCAGCGACGACTACGGACAGGGGTTCGACGAGCAGTACTTC
TRBV9	TRBJ2-5	once	TRBD2	CASSPGLAGEETQYF	TGTGCCAGCAGTCCGGGACTAGCGGGGGAAGAGACCCAGTACTTC
TRBV30	TRBJ1-1	-	-	CAWSVQVGRAEAFF	TGTGCCTGGAGTGTACAGGTGGGGCGGGCTGAAGCTTTCTTT
TRBV7-9	TRBJ1-3	few	-	CASSLAGSSGNTIYF	TGTGCCAGCAGCTTAGCAGGATCCAGCGGAAACACCATATATTTT
TRBV30	TRBJ2-4	-	TRBD1	CAWSVEQGNGVNF	TGTGCCTGGAGTGTAGAACAGGGGAATGGGGTGAACTTC
TRBV11-2	TRBJ2-2	-	-	CASSEHPPNTGELFF	TGTGCCAGCAGCGAACACCCGCCGAACACCGGGGAGCTGTTTTTT
TRBV10-3	TRBJ2-2	few	-	CAISESSRLSGELFF	TGTGCCATCAGTGAGTCGAGTAGACTTTCCGGGGAGCTGTTTTTT
TRBV7-9	TRBJ1-1	-	-	CASSRDANTEAFF	TGTGCCAGCAGCCGGGACGCGAACACTGAAGCTTTCTTT
TRBV6-5	TRBJ2-6	-	-	CASSYSNSGANVLTF	TGTGCCAGCAGTTACTCTAACTCTGGGGCCAACGTCCTGACTTTC
TRBV4-1	TRBJ1-2	few	TRBD1	CASSHPGRGQGADWNYGYTF	TGCGCCAGCAGCCACCCTGGACGGGGACAGGGGGCGGATTGGAACTATGGCTACACCTTC
TRBV28	TRBJ1-6	-	-	CASSRTGDGSPLHF	TGTGCCAGCAGTAGGACGGGTGACGGCTCACCCCTCCACTTT
TRBV29-1	TRBJ2-3	-	-	CSVERQTGRDTDTQYF	TGCAGCGTTGAAAGGCAGACAGGGAGGGACACAGATACGCAGTATTTT
TRBV29-1	TRBJ2-1	once	-	CSVDNKGFGEQFF	TGCAGCGTTGACAATAAAGGATTCGGCGAGCAGTTCTTC
TRBV7-9	TRBJ2-5	-	-	CASSSTFGASSSAKETQYF	TGTGCCAGCAGCTCCACGTTCGGGGCCTCCTCCTCGGCGAAAGAGACCCAGTACTTC
TRBV25-1	TRBJ2-7	few	TRBD1	CASRDRGPDEQYF	TGTGCCAGCAGAGACAGGGGGCCGGACGAGCAGTACTTC
TRBV6-1	TRBJ1-6	-	-	CASRVLNSPLHF	TGTGCCAGTCGCGTCCTTAATTCACCCCTCCACTTT
TRBV5-1	TRBJ2-5	-	TRBD2	CASSLAASGAQETQYF	TGCGCCAGCAGCTTGGCGGCTAGCGGGGCCCAAGAGACCCAGTACTTC
TRBV29-1	TRBJ2-3	-	-	CSVLARSTDTQYF	TGCAGCGTCTTAGCTAGAAGCACAGATACGCAGTATTTT
TRBV6-5	TRBJ2-7	few	TRBD1	CASSWEAGTGAHEQYF	TGTGCCAGCAGTTGGGAAGCGGGGACAGGGGCGCACGAGCAGTACTTC
TRBV5-6	TRBJ1-1	-	TRBD1	CASSLGTGPETFF	TGTGCCAGCAGCCTAGGGACAGGGCCTGAAACTTTCTTT
TRBV27	TRBJ1-2	-	TRBD1	CASSLTGQPLYGYTF	TGTGCCAGCAGTTTGACAGGGCAACCCCTTTATGGCTACACCTTC
TRBV30	TRBJ2-1	-	-	CAWSLGQDHEQFF	TGTGCCTGGAGTCTGGGCCAAGACCATGAGCAGTTCTTC
TRBV20-1	TRBJ2-7	-	-	CSARGYREQYF	TGCAGTGCTAGAGGCTACCGGGAGCAGTACTTC
TRBV28	TRBJ1-1	few	-	CASSFKGNHEAFF	TGTGCCAGCAGTTTTAAGGGGAACCATGAAGCTTTCTTT
TRBV7-9	TRBJ1-2	-	TRBD1	CASSLGTGGSNYGYTF	TGTGCCAGCAGCCTAGGGACAGGGGGATCTAACTATGGCTACACCTTC
TRBV29-1	TRBJ1-1	-	TRBD1	CSVTRGRGDTEAFF	TGCAGCGTGACCAGGGGGCGGGGGGACACTGAAGCTTTCTTT
TRBV28	TRBJ2-7	few	-	CASGNSYEQYF	TGTGCCTCCGGAAACTCCTACGAGCAGTACTTC